The present T cell receptor (beta chain) was sequenced within a study of blood T cell repertoires in COVID-19. Generated by immunoSEQ multiplex PCR, the TCRdb table keeps only in-frame clones and is missing some. The repertoire holds 200,000 to 250,000 clones, roughly 87% seen once, with more than 10% in the top ten. This clone was detected only once. The CDR3 sequence is 14 residues long. Per germline, CDR1 SEHNR and CDR2 FQNEAQ (reference sequence). Germline trimming cut 1 base from V and 8 bases from J; bases unmatched to any gene: 7. This clonotype originated in a woman aged 18-30 years who had recovered from COVID-19. The sample comprised peripheral blood. The V call is TRBV7-9, the J call TRBJ1-2; TRBD1 agrees at 7 bases. The CDR3 region has the DNA TGTGCCAGCAGCTTAGTTGAGGGGGCTGAGGGCTACACCTTC. Protein product: CASSLVEGAEGYTF.